Listed below are T cell receptor beta chains from one sample, sequenced in a study of beta chain features in type 1 diabetes. Libraries were prepared by immunoSEQ multiplex PCR; TCRdb keeps only in-frame clonotypes and omits some of them. Of nearly 350,000 clones listed, 7% to 9% are singletons. Sequenced material: central memory CD4+ T cells from blood. The receptors shown here come from a woman aged 18-29 years in good health. CDR3s include the opening cysteine and the closing phenylalanine or tryptophan. D genes are given only for firm matches. The size of a clone is reported for some rows only, either as once, few or many, or as a class for expanded clones.

v_gene	abundance	j_gene	d_gene	CDR3nt	CDR3aa
TRBV2	few	TRBJ2-1	-	TGTGCCAGCATGAGCGAGGTACTCAATGAGCAGTTCTTC	CASMSEVLNEQFF
TRBV28	-	TRBJ1-5	-	TGTGCCAGCAGTACCGAACCCGGATTTCAGCCCCAGCATTTT	CASSTEPGFQPQHF
TRBV18	-	TRBJ1-2	-	TGTGCCAGCTCACCATCGGACAGCCACTATGGCTACACCTTC	CASSPSDSHYGYTF
TRBV29-1	-	TRBJ2-3	-	TGCAGCGTTTTAGCACCAGATACGCAGTATTTT	CSVLAPDTQYF
TRBV19	-	TRBJ2-7	TRBD1	TGTGCCAGTAGTGCTACGGGACAGGGGGGCTCCTACGAGCAGTACTTC	CASSATGQGGSYEQYF
TRBV11-2	-	TRBJ2-3	-	TGTGCCAGCAGCTTACGCGAGAGCACAGATACGCAGTATTTT	CASSLRESTDTQYF
TRBV6-5	few	TRBJ2-7	-	TGTGCCAGCAGGACAGGGCCTAGCGGCTCCTACGAGCAGTACTTC	CASRTGPSGSYEQYF
TRBV7-2	many	TRBJ2-1	-	TGTGCCAGCAGCTTTCAAGTCGGCAATGAGCAGTTCTTC	CASSFQVGNEQFF
TRBV7-2	few	TRBJ2-3	-	TGTGCCAGCAGCTTAGATTATTTATCGACAGCTACGCAGTATTTT	CASSLDYLSTATQYF
TRBV4-3	-	TRBJ2-5	-	TGCGCCAGCAGCCAAGCACCTGAAGAGACCCAGTACTTC	CASSQAPEETQYF
TRBV5-1	few	TRBJ2-7	-	TGCGCCAGCAGCACTGACAGTTACGAGCAGTACTTC	CASSTDSYEQYF
TRBV4-1	few	TRBJ2-3	TRBD1	TGCGCCAGCAGCCAAGTATCTTTTATCTCGGGACAGAGGATCACAGATACGCAGTATTTT	CASSQVSFISGQRITDTQYF
TRBV18	few	TRBJ2-5	-	TGTGCCAGCTCACGACAGGACGACGAGACCCAGTACTTC	CASSRQDDETQYF
TRBV6-6	few	TRBJ1-1	-	TGTGCCAGTATCGCGGGGGGCACTGAAGCTTTCTTT	CASIAGGTEAFF
TRBV28	-	TRBJ1-4	-	TGTGCCAGCAGTTCGGGGGGAGCAACTAATGAAAAACTGTTTTTT	CASSSGGATNEKLFF
TRBV28	few	TRBJ2-5	-	TGTGCCAGTCAGGACAGCAGCCAAGAGACCCAGTACTTC	CASQDSSQETQYF
TRBV7-8	-	TRBJ2-7	-	TGTGCCAGCAGCTTAGCGATTTCGAGCTACGAGCAGTACTTC	CASSLAISSYEQYF
TRBV11-2	-	TRBJ2-5	TRBD2	TGTGCCAGCAGCTCTATAGCGGGAATGGGGGAGACCCAGTACTTC	CASSSIAGMGETQYF
TRBV5-1	-	TRBJ1-1	-	TGCGCCAGCCGCCCGACCCCGGCCGAGGGGCAAGCTTTCTTT	CASRPTPAEGQAFF
TRBV7-9	few	TRBJ2-7	TRBD1	TGTGCCAGCAGCTCCGTCTCTGGAGGACAGGGTTACGAGCAGTACTTC	CASSSVSGGQGYEQYF
TRBV7-9	-	TRBJ2-3	-	TGTGCCAGCAGCTTTATGCGGGATACGCAGTATTTT	CASSFMRDTQYF
TRBV7-6	-	TRBJ2-1	-	TGTGCCAGCAGCTTAGAGGACAGATACAATGAGCAGTTCTTC	CASSLEDRYNEQFF
TRBV7-3	-	TRBJ2-3	-	TGTGCCAGCAGCTCGGACACGCGAAAACAGTATTTT	CASSSDTRKQYF
TRBV7-2	few	TRBJ2-3	-	TGCGCCAGCAGCCTAAGGGCAGAACGTACAGATACGCAGTATTTT	CASSLRAERTDTQYF
TRBV9	few	TRBJ2-7	-	TGTGCCAGCAGCGTAGGGGTCGGGTTTGACGAGCAGTACTTC	CASSVGVGFDEQYF
TRBV15	-	TRBJ1-5	-	TGTGCCACCTCCGGGGCGGGCAATCAGCCCCAGCATTTT	CATSGAGNQPQHF
TRBV29-1	few	TRBJ2-7	-	TGCAGCGTTGCGGTTGCGGGACCCGACGAGCAGTACTTC	CSVAVAGPDEQYF
TRBV15	few	TRBJ2-1	-	TGTGCCACCAGCAGAGATAGGTCGAGCGGGTCTAAAAGCTCCTACAATGAGCAGTTCTTC	CATSRDRSSGSKSSYNEQFF
TRBV7-2	-	TRBJ2-3	-	TGTGCCAGCAGTCGGAGCACAGATACGCAGTATTTT	CASSRSTDTQYF
TRBV6-5	-	TRBJ2-2	-	TGTGCCAGCAGTTACAACACCGGGGAGCTGTTTTTT	CASSYNTGELFF
TRBV20-1	few	TRBJ2-7	-	TGCAGTGCTAGTCGGGGTTACGAGCAGTACTTC	CSASRGYEQYF